Each of the 9 T cell receptor beta chains below was sequenced from the same sample in a study of OX40 agonist ivuxolimab in advanced cancers. Measured with immunoSEQ multiplex PCR; TCRdb has only the in-frame clones, and not every one. Seen here are around 63,000 clones, approximately 89% observed once, and the top ten hold 1% to 1.2%. The specimen was CD4+ or CD8+ T cells sorted from blood, collected in a trial of the OX40 agonist ivuxolimab. Receptors originate from an adult with an advanced solid tumor such as melanoma, head and neck, liver or kidney cancer.

The J gene is TRBJ2-1, the V gene TRBV25-1, with D unclear. Trimming removed 3 bases at V and 6 bases at J, with 15 bases between. Looked up from germline, CDR1 is MGHDK and CDR2 is SYGVNS. This CDR3 region has 15 residues. The CDR3 loop reads CASSDSVSVTNEQFF. The CDR3 DNA reads TGTGCCAGCAGTGACAGCGTATCTGTTACCAATGAGCAGTTCTTC.

This clone showed up just a few times. CDR3: CAWSSRNQPQHF. Written as DNA, the CDR3 is TGTGCCTGGAGTAGCCGCAATCAGCCCCAGCATTTT. The chain carries TRBV30 and TRBJ1-5; no clear D gene. The CDR3 spans 12 residues. V gave up 2 bases and J gave up 2 bases, with 4 bases separating them. Looked up from germline, CDR1 is GTSNPN and CDR2 is SVGIG (reference sequence).

The V and J genes are TRBV11-2 and TRBJ2-4; D gene unclear. Trimming shortened V by 0 bases and J by 11 bases, and 11 bases separated the two germline ends. The germline V gene encodes CDR1 SGHAT and CDR2 FQNNGV. This CDR3 comprises 13 residues. This CDR3 reads CASSLDMKFVQYF. The CDR3 nucleotides are TGTGCCAGCAGCTTAGATATGAAGTTCGTTCAGTACTTC.

This clone was picked up one time. V usage is TRBV5-1 and J usage is TRBJ2-3; D may correspond to TRBD1 or TRBD2 (5 bases each). The CDR3 extends over 15 amino acids. V lost 7 bases, J lost 0 bases, and 15 bases lay in between. Germline CDR1 SGHRS, CDR2 YFSETQ. The CDR3 loop reads CASRRGASSTDTQYF. The CDR3 coding sequence is TGCGCCAGCCGACGAGGGGCTTCTAGCACAGATACGCAGTATTTT.

Written as DNA, the CDR3 is TGTGCCAGCAGAGCTAGCGGGGGGGCCGGGGCAGATACGCAGTATTTT. The encoded protein is CASRASGGAGADTQYF. The chain recombines TRBV5-4 with TRBJ2-3; 12 nucleotides line up with TRBD2. Germline V gene sequence: CDR1 SGHNT, CDR2 YYREEE (reference sequence). V dropped 5 bases and J dropped 4; count of bases not matched to a gene: 8. This CDR3 comprises 16 residues.

The CDR3 protein is CASSVIGSGGRGSQPQHF. Written as DNA, the CDR3 is TGTGCCAGCAGTGTTATCGGGTCAGGGGGCAGGGGTAGTCAGCCCCAGCATTTT. The chain combines TRBV6-1 with TRBJ1-5, with 8 nucleotides matching TRBD1. V gave up 4 bases and J gave up 6 bases; unmatched junction bases: 17. Germline CDR1 is MNHNS and CDR2 is SASEGT. This CDR3 contains 18 residues.

The chain links TRBV5-1 to TRBJ2-5; 14 bases match TRBD2. CDR3 size: 16 residues. The germline CDR1 and CDR2 sequences are SGHRS and YFSETQ. Unmatched junction bases numbered 9, after V lost 4 bases and J lost 7 bases. CDR3 residues: CASSPTSGGESGTQYF. As DNA, the CDR3 is TGCGCCAGCAGCCCGACTAGCGGGGGGGAAAGCGGGACCCAGTACTTC. Together with reference TRBV5-1 and TRBJ2-5, the CDR3 gives the full variable domain: KAGVTQTPRYLIKTRGQQVTLSCSPISGHRSVSWYQQTPGQGLQFLFEYFSETQRNKGNFPGRFSGRQFSNSRSEMNVSTLELGDSALYLCASSPTSGGESGTQYFGPGTRLLVL.

This chain connects TRBV29-1 to TRBJ1-2; 8 bases line up with TRBD1. This CDR3 is built from 12 residues. From germline, CDR1 is SQVTM and CDR2 ANQGSEA. V shed 3 bases and J 3 bases; nucleotides not matched to a gene: 0. For the CDR3, the DNA is TGCAGCGTTGAGGACAGGGACTATGGCTACACCTTC. Translation: CSVEDRDYGYTF.

The chain carries TRBV5-6 and TRBJ2-5; 7 nucleotides align to TRBD1. Looked up from germline, CDR1 is SGHDT and CDR2 is YYEEEE. CDR3 length: 12 amino acids. J gave up 5 bases and V 5 bases, and 3 bases lay outside the gene matches. In nucleotides, the CDR3 is TGTGCCAGCAGAACAGGGGTTGAGACCCAGTACTTC. Its translation: CASRTGVETQYF.